This TCR beta chain was captured in a study of CD8+ T cells in alopecia areata. Study information: Among treated patients, severity was scored by affected scalp area percentage. General study results and limits: Lesional scalp exceeded normal scalp in clonality, especially in alopecia totalis/universalis. Clonality in the scalp and expanded CD8+ clones ranked among the top 100 were significantly decreased by tofacitinib.

Extraction of RNA preceded its reverse transcription into cDNA, which served as the sequencing template. Sequencing used immunoSEQ multiplex PCR; TCRdb keeps in-frame clones, though not all of them. The sample contains 210,000 or so clones, under 70% of which appear only once. Germline CDR1 MNHNY, CDR2 SVGAGI (reference sequence). The length of the CDR3 is 16 residues. V was trimmed by 5 bases and J by 0 bases, leaving 14 bases between them. Treatment noted: oral pan-JAK inhibitor, 5-10 mg twice daily. Those with alopecia areata gave lesional scalp punch biopsies and peripheral blood. In the case of this clone: Its antigen is unknown.

The rearrangement joins TRBV6-6 to TRBJ2-4, with TRBD1 as a possible D gene (6 bases). Specimen: CD4+ T cells sorted from blood, collected around week 44, from a patient treated with tofacitinib. The clonotype comes from a human donor with alopecia areata. CDR3 sequence: CASSQSTGLAKNIQYF. DNA of the CDR3: TGTGCCAGCAGTCAATCGACAGGTCTAGCCAAAAACATTCAGTACTTC.